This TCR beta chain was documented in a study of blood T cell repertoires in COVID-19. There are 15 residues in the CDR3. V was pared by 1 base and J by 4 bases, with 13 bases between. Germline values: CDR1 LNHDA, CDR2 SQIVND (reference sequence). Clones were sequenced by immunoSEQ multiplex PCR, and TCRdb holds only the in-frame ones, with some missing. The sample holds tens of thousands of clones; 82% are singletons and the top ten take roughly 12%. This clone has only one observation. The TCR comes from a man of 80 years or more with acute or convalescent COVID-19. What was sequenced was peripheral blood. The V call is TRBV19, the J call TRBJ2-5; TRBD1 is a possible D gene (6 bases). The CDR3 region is CASSIAGQSGETQYF. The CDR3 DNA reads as TGTGCCAGTAGTATAGCCGGACAGTCCGGAGAGACCCAGTACTTC.